The 27 T cell receptor beta chains in this list originate from one sample, sequenced in a study of blood T cell repertoires in COVID-19. Repertoires were generated with immunoSEQ multiplex PCR, while TCRdb's copy carries only in-frame clones and drops some. The sample yields roughly 74,000 clones, roughly 88% seen once. The sample taken for sequencing was peripheral blood. The receptors stem from an older man with active or convalescent COVID-19.

The V gene is TRBV6-4, the J gene TRBJ1-2, with D possibly matching TRBD1 (6 bases). Germline lookup yields CDR1 MRHNA and CDR2 SNTAGT. This CDR3 region has 13 residues. Deletions cut 6 bases from V and 7 bases from J, with 15 bases between. CDR3 bases: TGTGCCAGCAGCCTCAACAGGGTGGGTGGCTACACCTTC. Its translation is CASSLNRVGGYTF.

This clone appeared once. The V and J genes are TRBV6-5 and TRBJ1-4, with a weak D call TRBD1 (6 bases). In germline, CDR1 is MNHEY, CDR2 SVGAGI. Trimming took 2 bases from V and 2 from J, leaving 6 bases between them. This CDR3 region has 14 residues. In DNA, the CDR3 is TGTGCCAGCAGTTACGGGGGCACTAATGAAAAACTGTTTTTT. As protein: CASSYGGTNEKLFF.

This chain joins TRBV7-8 and TRBJ1-1; 9 bases align to TRBD1. This CDR3 has 17 amino acids. From germline, CDR1 is SGHVS and CDR2 FQNEAQ. Losses at the gene ends were 4 bases for V and 0 bases for J; bases not matched to a gene: 9. CDR3 residues: CASSSKQGARVNTEAFF. CDR3 in DNA: TGTGCCAGCAGCTCGAAACAGGGGGCGAGGGTGAACACTGAAGCTTTCTTT.

In its sample, this clone ranks as medium-sized. The chain couples TRBV5-1 to TRBJ2-7; TRBD1 matches at 7 bases. This CDR3 has 14 residues. V was pared by 4 bases and J by 4 bases, with 8 bases of the junction left unmatched. Germline values: CDR1 SGHRS, CDR2 YFSETQ. CDR3 in amino acids: CASSPGTDQYEQYF. Written as DNA, the CDR3 is TGCGCCAGCAGCCCGGGGACAGATCAGTACGAGCAGTACTTC.

A single count supports this clone. The J gene is TRBJ1-6, the V gene TRBV5-1, with 11 bases identical to TRBD1. This CDR3 is built from 16 residues. V lost 0 bases, J lost 6 bases, and 2 bases stayed unmatched. Germline V gives CDR1 SGHRS, CDR2 YFSETQ. CDR3 protein: CASSLAGTGGNSPLHF. In nucleotides, the CDR3 is TGCGCCAGCAGCTTGGCCGGGACAGGGGGTAATTCACCCCTCCACTTT.

The CDR3 here is CASSLEQASYNEQFF. The CDR3 nucleotides read TGCGCCAGCAGCTTAGAACAGGCCTCCTACAATGAGCAGTTCTTC. V gene TRBV5-1 combines with J gene TRBJ2-1, with a possible D match to TRBD1 (5 bases). V shed 2 bases and J shed 0 bases, with 9 bases lying between them. The CDR3 extends over 15 amino acids. The germline CDR1 and CDR2 sequences are SGHRS and YFSETQ.

The V and J genes are TRBV5-1 and TRBJ1-1; TRBD1 might be the D (6 bases). The V gene's germline CDR1 is SGHRS and CDR2 YFSETQ. CDR3 length: 14 amino acids. Trimming removed 3 bases from V and 6 bases from J, with 15 bases in between. This chain's CDR3 is CASSSDAGVPEAFF. CDR3 nucleotide sequence: TGCGCCAGCAGCTCCGACGCAGGGGTCCCTGAAGCTTTCTTT.

This rearrangement joins TRBV2 to TRBJ1-1; D is unresolved. There are 14 residues in the CDR3. Germline V gives CDR1 SNHLY, CDR2 FYNNEI. V lost 5 bases and J lost 4, with 14 bases in between. CDR3 amino acids: CASSSLSGGTEAFF. CDR3 bases: TGTGCCAGCAGTAGCCTCTCGGGAGGCACTGAAGCTTTCTTT. Supplemented by reference TRBV2 and TRBJ1-1, the full variable domain reads EPEVTQTPSHQVTQMGQEVILRCVPISNHLYFYWYRQILGQKVEFLVSFYNNEISEKSEIFDDQFSVERPDGSNFTLKIRSTKLEDSAMYFCASSSLSGGTEAFFGQGTRLTVV.

The chain carries TRBV5-4 and TRBJ2-2, with TRBD1 matching over 10 bases. Germline V gives CDR1 SGHNT, CDR2 YYREEE (reference sequence). This CDR3 region has 16 residues. V dropped 0 bases and J dropped 4; count of bases not matched to a gene: 3. The CDR3, as DNA: TGTGCCAGCAGCTTGGGACAGGGGGCACGCACCGGGGAGCTGTTTTTT. This translates into CASSLGQGARTGELFF. Drawing the rest from reference TRBV5-4 and TRBJ2-2, the complete variable domain is ETGVTQSPTHLIKTRGQQVTLRCSSQSGHNTVSWYQQALGQGPQFIFQYYREEENGRGNFPPRFSGLQFPNYSSELNVNALELDDSALYLCASSLGQGARTGELFFGEGSRLTVL.

The chain is built from TRBV27 and TRBJ1-6; D unresolved. Trimming removed 5 bases at V and 5 bases at J, with 13 bases between. From germline, CDR1 is MNHEY and CDR2 SMNVEV (reference sequence). This CDR3 contains 15 residues. CDR3 region: CASSQLRVDNSPLHF. The CDR3 DNA is TGTGCCAGCAGTCAACTTCGGGTCGATAATTCACCCCTCCACTTT.

V and J are TRBV19 and TRBJ1-6; a possible D gene is TRBD1 (6 bases). This CDR3 has 15 residues. The germline CDR1 and CDR2 sequences are LNHDA and SQIVND (reference sequence). Trimming removed 4 bases at V and 7 bases at J, with 14 bases between. Here the CDR3 reads CASSSGQLGNSPLHF. The CDR3 DNA sequence: TGTGCCAGTAGTAGCGGACAGCTGGGCAATTCACCCCTCCACTTT.

This clone is a singleton in its sample. The CDR3, as DNA: TGTGCCAGCAGCAGGGACAGGGGGGGCACCGGGGAGCTGTTTTTT. Its translation is CASSRDRGGTGELFF. The chain carries TRBV5-4 and TRBJ2-2; 11 positions agree with TRBD1. In germline, CDR1 is SGHNT, CDR2 YYREEE (reference sequence). V lost 4 bases, J lost 4 bases, and 3 bases stayed unmatched. The CDR3 runs to 15 residues. Full variable domain (remainder filled in from reference TRBV5-4 and TRBJ2-2): ETGVTQSPTHLIKTRGQQVTLRCSSQSGHNTVSWYQQALGQGPQFIFQYYREEENGRGNFPPRFSGLQFPNYSSELNVNALELDDSALYLCASSRDRGGTGELFFGEGSRLTVL.

This clone was counted once. The V call is TRBV7-2, the J call TRBJ2-7; TRBD1 agrees at 11 bases. Trimming at V came to 3 bases and at J to 4 bases, leaving 5 bases not matched to a gene. The CDR3 loop spans 15 amino acids. Germline V CDR1 and CDR2: SGHTA, FQGNSA. CDR3 protein: CASSFGTGGSYEQYF. Here the CDR3 DNA reads TGTGCCAGCAGCTTTGGGACAGGGGGTTCGTACGAGCAGTACTTC.

The chain combines TRBV5-4 with TRBJ2-7, with 9 bases matching TRBD2. Germline CDR1 and CDR2: SGHNT and YYREEE (reference sequence). The junction had 8 bases not matched to a gene; V was cut back by 4 bases and J by 3 bases. The CDR3 has 15 residues. This chain's CDR3 is CASSLPGRGGYEQYF. In DNA, the CDR3 is TGTGCCAGCAGCCTACCCGGGCGGGGGGGCTACGAGCAGTACTTC.

Only a few counts were recorded for this clone. This chain connects TRBV30 to TRBJ1-4, with 7 bases fitting TRBD1. The germline gives CDR1 GTSNPN, CDR2 SVGIG (reference sequence). The V and J ends lost 5 bases and 6 bases, in that order; junction bases with no gene match: 6. The CDR3 extends over 13 amino acids. The CDR3 DNA sequence: TGTGCCTGGTCGCCACAGGGGTATGAAAAACTGTTTTTT. Amino acid sequence: CAWSPQGYEKLFF.

The chain couples TRBV5-1 to TRBJ1-2; TRBD1 matches at 7 bases. CDR1 and CDR2 (germline): SGHRS, YFSETQ. The CDR3 covers 14 residues. V lost 4 bases and J lost 7; bases outside the gene matches: 10. This CDR3 is CASSPARGPLGYTF. The CDR3 DNA reads as TGCGCCAGCAGCCCCGCAAGGGGGCCTCTTGGCTACACCTTC.

The chain employs TRBV11-2 and TRBJ2-5, with 11 bases fitting TRBD2. Per germline, CDR1 SGHAT and CDR2 FQNNGV. The CDR3 sequence is 17 residues long. J was trimmed by 5 bases and V by 5 bases; bases with no gene match: 13. The CDR3 DNA follows: TGTGCCAGCAGCCAAGGCGTAGCGGGAGGGCGGGGGGAGACCCAGTACTTC. Translated, it gives CASSQGVAGGRGETQYF. Supplemented by reference TRBV11-2 and TRBJ2-5, the full variable domain reads EAGVAQSPRYKIIEKRQSVAFWCNPISGHATLYWYQQILGQGPKLLIQFQNNGVVDDSQLPKDRFSAERLKGVDSTLKIQPAKLEDSAVYLCASSQGVAGGRGETQYFGPGTRLLVL.

As to this clone: The conserved phenylalanine or tryptophan is not found at the CDR3 terminus, so this likely reflects a read error. It is unclear where the CDR3 begins or ends on the DNA, so no DNA is shown, and the CDR3 is as TCRdb lists it. The chain couples TRBV10-3 to TRBJ1-1. The germline CDR1 and CDR2 sequences are ENHRY and SYGVKD. The CDR3 length equals 9 residues, ends included. The CDR3 sequence is CAISEPTRP.

This clone was found once. The CDR3 sequence: CASSLSRAPEAFF. The DNA for the CDR3 is TGTGCCAGCAGCTTAAGCAGGGCCCCTGAAGCTTTCTTT. The V call is TRBV7-2, the J call TRBJ1-1, with a tentative D call TRBD1 (5 bases). The length of the CDR3 is 13 residues. In germline, CDR1 is SGHTA, CDR2 FQGNSA. V was cut by 2 bases and J by 6 bases, with 10 bases left in between.

The J gene is TRBJ1-3, the V gene TRBV2; tentatively, D is TRBD1 (5 bases). Trimming stripped 7 bases from V and 1 base from J, with 11 bases between. Germline V gene data show CDR1 as SNHLY and CDR2 as FYNNEI. The CDR3 length is 14 residues. CDR3 amino acids: CASMRTSSGNTIYF. CDR3 coding DNA: TGTGCCAGCATGAGGACAAGTTCTGGAAACACCATATATTTT.

The V and J genes are TRBV5-8 and TRBJ1-4; no reliable D call. With 6 bases removed from V and 0 bases from J, the gap between germline ends came to 24 bases. Germline V gene sequence: CDR1 SGHTS, CDR2 YDEGEE. This CDR3 has 19 residues. Here the CDR3 DNA reads TGTGCCAGCACCCCCCCACCAACTATACAAAGACCAACTAATGAAAAACTGTTTTTT. Its translation: CASTPPPTIQRPTNEKLFF.

The chain recombines TRBV18 with TRBJ2-7; TRBD1 matches 8 bases. Trimming cost V 5 bases and J 1 base; bases outside gene matches: 4. CDR3 length: 14 residues. Germline V gene sequence: CDR1 KGHSH, CDR2 LQKENI. CDR3 protein: CASSKQGESYEQYF. CDR3 nucleotides: TGTGCCAGCTCAAAACAGGGGGAGTCCTACGAGCAGTACTTC.

The chain recombines TRBV5-1 with TRBJ2-3, with 7 bases lining up with TRBD2. The germline V gene encodes CDR1 SGHRS and CDR2 YFSETQ. V trimming: 4 bases; J trimming: 1 base; junction bases outside the gene matches: 6. The CDR3 sequence is 15 residues long. The CDR3 coding sequence is TGCGCCAGCAGCGGCGGGGGTCAAGGCACAGATACGCAGTATTTT. Protein: CASSGGGQGTDTQYF.

The genes are TRBV11-2 and TRBJ1-2; 8 bases agree with TRBD1. There are 14 residues in the CDR3. V dropped 5 bases and J dropped 4; count of bases not matched to a gene: 6. The V gene's germline CDR1 is SGHAT and CDR2 FQNNGV. CDR3 sequence reads: CASSPRQGTYGYTF. CDR3 in DNA: TGTGCCAGCAGCCCTCGACAGGGGACCTATGGCTACACCTTC.

The V and J genes are TRBV6-5 and TRBJ1-1; 9 positions agree with TRBD1. This CDR3 region has 15 residues. Trimming removed 7 bases from V and 5 bases from J; junction bases left unmatched: 11. Germline V gene data show CDR1 as MNHEY and CDR2 as SVGAGI. CDR3 nucleotide sequence: TGTGCCAGCAAGTCCGGACAGGGGATGGGGACTGAAGCTTTCTTT. As protein: CASKSGQGMGTEAFF.

The rearrangement uses TRBV27 and TRBJ2-7; D is undetermined. Germline V lookup: CDR1 MNHEY, CDR2 SMNVEV (reference sequence). V gave up 1 base and J gave up 6 bases, with 13 bases separating them. The CDR3 spans 14 residues. CDR3 sequence: CASSLWATAAEQYF. The CDR3 DNA sequence: TGTGCCAGCAGTTTATGGGCCACCGCTGCCGAGCAGTACTTC.

The chain is built from TRBV30 and TRBJ1-5; D is uncertain. V was pared by 3 bases and J by 0 bases, with 12 bases between. The CDR3 sequence is 15 residues long. Germline V gives CDR1 GTSNPN, CDR2 SVGIG (reference sequence). CDR3 in amino acids: CAWSFGRHSNQPQHF. CDR3 bases: TGTGCCTGGAGCTTCGGGAGGCATAGCAATCAGCCCCAGCATTTT.